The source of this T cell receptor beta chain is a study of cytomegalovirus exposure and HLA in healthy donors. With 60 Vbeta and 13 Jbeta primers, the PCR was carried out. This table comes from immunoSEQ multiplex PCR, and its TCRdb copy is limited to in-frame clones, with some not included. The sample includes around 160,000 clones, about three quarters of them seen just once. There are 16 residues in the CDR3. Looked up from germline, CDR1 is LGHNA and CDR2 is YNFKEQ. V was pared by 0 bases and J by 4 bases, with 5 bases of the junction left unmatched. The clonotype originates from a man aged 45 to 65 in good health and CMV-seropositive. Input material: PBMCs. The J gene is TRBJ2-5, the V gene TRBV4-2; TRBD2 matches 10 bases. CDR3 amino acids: CASSQDPIAGGETQYF. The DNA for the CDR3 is TGTGCCAGCAGCCAAGACCCTATAGCGGGGGGAGAGACCCAGTACTTC.